Below, 29 T cell receptor beta chains from the same sample are listed, as sequenced in a study of OX40 agonist ivuxolimab in advanced cancers. Generated by immunoSEQ multiplex PCR, the TCRdb table keeps only in-frame clones and is missing some. The repertoire includes approximately 25,000 clones, 75% to 90% of them detected once, and around 30% sits in the top ten. This sample comprised CD4+ or CD8+ T cells sorted from blood, obtained in a trial of the OX40 agonist ivuxolimab. These receptors originate from an adult with an advanced solid tumor such as melanoma, head and neck, liver or kidney cancer.

In this sample, this clone turned up a few times. The gene calls are TRBV11-2 and TRBJ1-2; no clear D gene. This CDR3 is built from 13 residues. The V gene lost 3 bases and the J gene lost 4 bases, with 9 bases spanning the gap. The germline V gene encodes CDR1 SGHAT and CDR2 FQNNGV. The CDR3 nucleotides are TGTGCCAGCAGCTTGGACGGATCCTATGGCTACACCTTC. Amino acids: CASSLDGSYGYTF.

This chain connects TRBV7-3 to TRBJ1-2; maybe TRBD1 (5 bases). CDR3 size: 12 residues. Germline CDR1 is SGHTA and CDR2 is FQGTGA. Trimming took off 2 bases at V and 5 bases at J, with 6 bases between the two ends. CDR3 in amino acids: CASSLGGYGYTF. CDR3 coding DNA: TGTGCCAGCAGCTTAGGGGGGTATGGCTACACCTTC. Full variable domain (missing parts from reference TRBV7-3 and TRBJ1-2): GAGVSQTPSNKVTEKGKYVELRCDPISGHTALYWYRQSLGQGPEFLIYFQGTGAADDSGLPNDRFFAVRPEGSVSTLKIQRTERGDSAVYLCASSLGGYGYTFGSGTRLTVV.

The rearrangement joins TRBV4-1 to TRBJ1-2, with unresolved D. Germline V gives CDR1 MGHRA, CDR2 YSYEKL. The length of the CDR3 is 14 residues. V was trimmed by 5 bases and J by 0 bases, leaving 10 bases between them. Here the CDR3 reads CASSFPSANYGYTF. CDR3 nucleotides: TGCGCCAGCAGCTTTCCTAGCGCTAACTATGGCTACACCTTC.

The chain recombines TRBV18 with TRBJ2-3, with D unresolved. The V end lost 5 bases, the J end lost 4 bases, and 4 bases lay between the germline ends. The CDR3 covers 11 residues. The germline V gene encodes CDR1 KGHSH and CDR2 LQKENI. The chain's CDR3 is CASSSSDTQYF. The CDR3 region has the DNA TGTGCCAGCTCATCCTCAGATACGCAGTATTTT.

The chain recombines TRBV6-5 with TRBJ2-1; no clear D gene. The germline CDR1 and CDR2 sequences are MNHEY and SVGAGI. The CDR3 covers 16 residues. V was pared by 2 bases and J by 5 bases, with 16 bases between. The CDR3 DNA follows: TGTGCCAGCAGTTACGGTTCCCCGTCCTCGAACAATGAGCAGTTCTTC. Protein product: CASSYGSPSSNNEQFF.

The chain couples TRBV7-3 to TRBJ2-3, with TRBD2 identical over 8 bases. Unmatched junction bases numbered 2, after V lost 6 bases and J lost 0 bases. Germline lookup yields CDR1 SGHTA and CDR2 FQGTGA. The CDR3 extends over 14 amino acids. The CDR3 DNA sequence: TGTGCCAGCAGTTCTAGCGGGAGCACAGATACGCAGTATTTT. Amino acids: CASSSSGSTDTQYF.

The chain joins TRBV7-9 to TRBJ2-7; 8 bases line up with TRBD2. The V segment lost 11 bases and the J segment 6 bases; nucleotides outside the gene matches: 9. The length of the CDR3 is 12 residues. Germline CDR1 reads SEHNR; CDR2 reads FQNEAQ (reference sequence). CDR3 coding DNA: TGTGCCGGGGGGACTAGTCATCGCGAGCAGTACTTC. Translating it yields CAGGTSHREQYF.

The chain couples TRBV2 to TRBJ2-3; TRBD1 is a possible D gene (5 bases). In germline, CDR1 is SNHLY, CDR2 FYNNEI. The CDR3 runs 13 residues. V lost 7 bases and J lost 4, with 12 bases in between. DNA for the CDR3: TGTGCCAGCACAAGGGGATTCGCAGATACGCAGTATTTT. This codes for CASTRGFADTQYF.

This rearrangement joins TRBV6-5 to TRBJ2-7; TRBD1 matches at 9 bases. The V and J ends lost 8 bases and 6 bases, in that order; junction bases with no gene match: 5. This CDR3 region has 12 residues. CDR1 is MNHEY, CDR2 SVGAGI, per germline. The DNA of the CDR3 is TGTGCCAGCGGGGACAGGGCTCTCGAGCAGTACTTC. It yields the protein CASGDRALEQYF.

The chain uses TRBV5-6 and TRBJ2-1; no clear D. The V gene's germline CDR1 is SGHDT and CDR2 YYEEEE. Deletions cut 0 bases from V and 9 bases from J, with 7 bases between. The CDR3 consists of 12 residues. CDR3 loop: CASSLDSPEQFF. The CDR3, as DNA: TGTGCCAGCAGCTTGGACTCCCCTGAGCAGTTCTTC.

The chain carries TRBV21-1 and TRBJ1-1. TRBV21-1 constitutes a pseudogene. This CDR3 has 12 residues. The CDR3 sequence: CASSKVRTLLFF. The CDR3 bases are TGTGCCAGCAGCAAAGTTCGGACGCTCCTTTTTTTT.

J is TRBJ1-6 and V is TRBV4-1; D is ambiguous. This CDR3 contains 15 residues. CDR1 is MGHRA, CDR2 YSYEKL, per germline. The ends were cut back, 1 base at V and 8 bases at J, with 12 bases in the middle. The CDR3 loop is CASSQVPSTDSPLHF. The CDR3 nucleotides are TGCGCCAGCAGCCAAGTCCCCTCGACTGATTCACCCCTCCACTTT.

The J gene is TRBJ2-5, the V gene TRBV7-2, with 7 bases aligning to TRBD1. The CDR3 has 15 residues. Germline trimming cut 5 bases from V and 5 bases from J; bases unmatched to any gene: 11. Germline V gives CDR1 SGHTA, CDR2 FQGNSA. In nucleotides, the CDR3 is TGTGCCAGCAGCGCCGGACAGGCACGGTGGGAGACCCAGTACTTC. This sequence encodes CASSAGQARWETQYF.

The chain employs TRBV13 and TRBJ1-5; 7 bases are a match to TRBD1. The germline V gene has CDR1 PRHDT and CDR2 FYEKMQ (reference sequence). With 4 bases clipped from V and 4 bases from J, the junction kept 16 bases outside the gene matches. CDR3 length equals 18 residues. The CDR3 DNA is TGTGCCAGCAGCTCAGGATATCAGGGGGGGAGGGCAAATCAGCCCCAGCATTTT. Amino acid sequence: CASSSGYQGGRANQPQHF. Drawing the rest from reference TRBV13 and TRBJ1-5, the complete variable domain is AAGVIQSPRHLIKEKRETATLKCYPIPRHDTVYWYQQGPGQDPQFLISFYEKMQSDKGSIPDRFSAQQFSDYHSELNMSSLELGDSALYFCASSSGYQGGRANQPQHFGDGTRLSIL.

The chain links TRBV4-1 to TRBJ2-5; D tentatively reads TRBD1 or TRBD2 (6 bases each). CDR1 MGHRA and CDR2 YSYEKL come from the germline V gene. The CDR3 runs 15 residues. Trimming pared 0 bases from V and 5 bases from J, leaving 13 bases between. CDR3 loop: CASSQDRGAGETQYF. The DNA for the CDR3 is TGCGCCAGCAGCCAAGATAGGGGGGCCGGGGAGACCCAGTACTTC.

V gene TRBV6-5 combines with J gene TRBJ2-1; TRBD2 aligns across 10 bases. CDR1 is MNHEY, CDR2 SVGAGI, per germline. CDR3 size: 15 residues. V shed 5 bases and J 3 bases; nucleotides not matched to a gene: 4. CDR3 sequence reads: CASSLLAGDYNEQFF. The CDR3 DNA reads as TGTGCCAGCAGTCTTCTAGCGGGAGACTACAATGAGCAGTTCTTC.

This clone was observed once. CDR3 protein: CASSLHSGANVLTF. In DNA form, the CDR3 reads TGTGCCAGCAGCTTACACTCTGGGGCCAACGTCCTGACTTTC. This chain uses TRBV7-6 with TRBJ2-6; D gene unclear. The CDR3 contains 14 residues. CDR1 SGHVS and CDR2 FNYEAQ come from the germline V gene. V lost 2 bases and J lost 0, with 2 bases in between. Together with reference TRBV7-6 and TRBJ2-6, the CDR3 gives the full variable domain: GAGVSQSPRYKVTKRGQDVALRCDPISGHVSLYWYRQALGQGPEFLTYFNYEAQQDKSGLPNDRFSAERPEGSISTLTIQRTEQRDSAMYRCASSLHSGANVLTFGAGSRLTVL.

This chain connects TRBV13 to TRBJ2-6; D is unclear. Germline values: CDR1 PRHDT, CDR2 FYEKMQ (reference sequence). CDR3 length: 16 residues. Trimming shortened V by 4 bases and J by 0 bases, and 10 bases separated the two germline ends. CDR3 DNA: TGTGCCAGCAGCTCTAGAGAACCCTCTGGGGCCAACGTCCTGACTTTC. Residues: CASSSREPSGANVLTF.

The chain recombines TRBV30 with TRBJ2-7, with unresolved D. This CDR3 region has 12 residues. Looked up from germline, CDR1 is GTSNPN and CDR2 is SVGIG (reference sequence). Trimming left V 0 bases short and J 5 bases short, with 8 bases between. The CDR3 DNA reads as TGTGCCTGGAGTGTATCCCTAAACGAGCAGTACTTC. Its protein is CAWSVSLNEQYF.

This chain uses TRBV7-8 with TRBJ2-1, with TRBD2 identical over 10 bases. There are 16 residues in the CDR3. Trimming cost V 5 bases and J 3 bases; bases outside gene matches: 7. In germline, CDR1 is SGHVS, CDR2 FQNEAQ. CDR3 amino acids: CASSDPGTSDYNEQFF. Written as DNA, the CDR3 is TGTGCCAGCAGCGACCCAGGGACTAGCGACTACAATGAGCAGTTCTTC.

The chain couples TRBV28 to TRBJ1-1; 8 bases line up with TRBD1. This CDR3 contains 15 residues. The germline V gene has CDR1 MDHEN and CDR2 SYDVKM. Germline trimming cut 4 bases from V and 2 bases from J; bases unmatched to any gene: 6. The CDR3 loop is CASSSYRGVNTEAFF. CDR3 DNA sequence: TGTGCCAGCAGTTCATACAGGGGGGTCAACACTGAAGCTTTCTTT.

The DNA for the CDR3 is TGTGCCAGCAGTTCCCCCTGGGGCCAGTACTTC. Protein: CASSSPWGQYF. V usage is TRBV28 and J usage is TRBJ2-5; D is unresolved. Trimming pared 4 bases from V and 10 bases from J, leaving 10 bases between. Germline-derived CDR1 and CDR2 are MDHEN and SYDVKM. CDR3 length: 11 amino acids.

The V gene is TRBV30, the J gene TRBJ2-5; TRBD2 is a possible D gene (5 bases). V lost 0 bases to trimming and J lost 1 base, with 18 bases between them. CDR3 length equals 17 residues. The germline V gene encodes CDR1 GTSNPN and CDR2 SVGIG (reference sequence). The CDR3 loop is CAWSVSPTGIFQETQYF. CDR3 sequence (DNA): TGTGCCTGGAGTGTAAGTCCGACGGGGATCTTCCAAGAGACCCAGTACTTC. Full variable domain (outside the CDR3, taken from reference TRBV30 and TRBJ2-5): SQTIHQWPATLVQPVGSPLSLECTVEGTSNPNLYWYRQAAGRGLQLLFYSVGIGQISSEVPQNLSASRPQDRQFILSSKKLLLSDSGFYLCAWSVSPTGIFQETQYFGPGTRLLVL.

CDR3 nucleotides: TGTGCCAGCAGTTTAAGACAGTCCTACGAGCAGTACTTC. It is translated as CASSLRQSYEQYF. This chain connects TRBV27 to TRBJ2-7; the D gene is possibly TRBD1 (5 bases). Germline values: CDR1 MNHEY, CDR2 SMNVEV (reference sequence). Trimming pared 2 bases from V and 1 base from J, leaving 6 bases between. This CDR3 is 13 amino acids long.

The count of this clone is one. The CDR3 sequence is CASSEGNARGRLEYF. The CDR3 nucleotides are TGCGCCAGCAGTGAGGGAAACGCCAGGGGGCGGTTGGAGTACTTC. The J gene is TRBJ2-7, the V gene TRBV10-2; the match to TRBD1 covers 8 bases. The CDR3 sequence is 15 residues long. Germline trimming cut 2 bases from V and 11 bases from J; bases unmatched to any gene: 14. Germline V gene lookup returns CDR1 WSHSY and CDR2 SAAADI.

The chain couples TRBV10-1 to TRBJ1-1; D possibly corresponds to TRBD1 (5 bases). The CDR3 has 17 amino acids. V gave up 0 bases and J gave up 0 bases, with 14 bases separating them. Germline assignment: CDR1 WNHNN and CDR2 SYGVQD (reference sequence). The CDR3 region is CASSESPGRLMNTEAFF. For the CDR3, the DNA is TGCGCCAGCAGTGAGTCACCAGGGAGACTCATGAACACTGAAGCTTTCTTT.

The chain employs TRBV6-1 and TRBJ2-2; 10 bases line up with TRBD1. Germline lookup yields CDR1 MNHNS and CDR2 SASEGT. V lost 4 bases, J lost 7 bases, and 6 bases stayed unmatched. The CDR3 runs 15 residues. CDR3 amino acids: CASSVGQGSSGELFF. The CDR3 DNA reads TGTGCCAGCAGTGTGGGACAGGGGTCTAGCGGGGAGCTGTTTTTT.

V usage is TRBV6-5 and J usage is TRBJ1-2, with no clear D. There are 15 residues in the CDR3. The germline CDR1 and CDR2 sequences are MNHEY and SVGAGI. Trimming pared 10 bases from V and 1 base from J, leaving 19 bases between. In DNA, the CDR3 is TGTGCCACCACCTCCGGAGTTTCGGTTAACTATGGCTACACCTTC. Translated: CATTSGVSVNYGYTF.

The V gene is TRBV27, the J gene TRBJ2-1, with D perhaps matching TRBD2 (9 bases). The germline V gene encodes CDR1 MNHEY and CDR2 SMNVEV (reference sequence). The ends were cut back, 5 bases at V and 9 bases at J, with 26 bases in the middle. This CDR3 is 17 amino acids long. The CDR3 nucleotides are TGTGCCAGCAGTAGGCGAAGACCAGCGGGGGGACAGGCTGAGCAGTTCTTC. Protein sequence: CASSRRRPAGGQAEQFF.